This T cell receptor beta chain originates from a study of a mutant IDH1 vaccine in newly diagnosed glioma. In the study overall: Administration of eight vaccinations to patients took place in weeks 1, 3, 5, 7, 11, 15, 19, 23. Patients got radiotherapy, temozolomide, or both beforehand, and most got both. Initiation of the vaccine course occurred 4-6 weeks after radiotherapy alone, or alongside temozolomide cycles. General study findings and limits: Whatever changes occurred in top peripheral T cell clonotypes seemed unrelated to pseudoprogression.

The CDR3 sequence is 14 residues long. Germline CDR1 reads LNHDA; CDR2 reads SQIVND (reference sequence). Trimming stripped 1 base from V and 2 bases from J, with 9 bases between. Comment on this clone: Its antigen is not known.

Using immunoSEQ multiplex PCR, the repertoire was profiled, and TCRdb retains in-frame clones only, with some absent. The sample has around 30,000 clones, around 80% seen once. Time point reported: week 23, last vaccination. The investigators gave 300 ug of mutant IDH1 20-mer peptide in each vaccine dose, together with topical imiquimod. Material: PBMCs, obtained from a glioma patient whose treatment included an IDH1 peptide vaccine. The receptor's source is a woman aged 18 to 35 with glioma. The rearrangement joins TRBV19 to TRBJ2-7; TRBD2 is a possible D gene (5 bases). CDR3 sequence reads: CASSIGTGTYEQYF. The CDR3 DNA reads TGTGCCAGTAGTATAGGGACGGGGACCTACGAGCAGTACTTC.